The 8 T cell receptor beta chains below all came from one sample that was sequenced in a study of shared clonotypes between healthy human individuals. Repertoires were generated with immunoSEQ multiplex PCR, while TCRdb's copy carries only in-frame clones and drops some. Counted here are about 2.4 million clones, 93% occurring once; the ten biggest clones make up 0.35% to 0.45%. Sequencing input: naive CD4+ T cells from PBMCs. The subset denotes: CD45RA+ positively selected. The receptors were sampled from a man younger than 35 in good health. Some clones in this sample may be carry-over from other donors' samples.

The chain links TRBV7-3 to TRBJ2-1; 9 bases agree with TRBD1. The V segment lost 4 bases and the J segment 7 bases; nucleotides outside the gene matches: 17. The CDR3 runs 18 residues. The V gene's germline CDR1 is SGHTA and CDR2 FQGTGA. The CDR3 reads CASSSPGTGYSAGNEQFF. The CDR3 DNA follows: TGTGCCAGCAGCTCTCCCGGGACAGGGTACTCTGCTGGAAATGAGCAGTTCTTC.

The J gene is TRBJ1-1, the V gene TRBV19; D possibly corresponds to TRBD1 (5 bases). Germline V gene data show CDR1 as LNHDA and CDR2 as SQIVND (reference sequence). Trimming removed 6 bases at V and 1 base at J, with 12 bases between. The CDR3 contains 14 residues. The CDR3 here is CASRKDKWNTEAFF. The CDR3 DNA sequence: TGTGCCAGTAGAAAGGACAAATGGAACACTGAAGCTTTCTTT.

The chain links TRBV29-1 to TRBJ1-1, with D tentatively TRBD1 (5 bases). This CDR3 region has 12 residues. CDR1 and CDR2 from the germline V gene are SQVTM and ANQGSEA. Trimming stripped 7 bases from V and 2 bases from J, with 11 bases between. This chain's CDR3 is CSAKRGNTEAFF. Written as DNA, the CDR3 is TGCAGCGCTAAAAGGGGTAACACTGAAGCTTTCTTT. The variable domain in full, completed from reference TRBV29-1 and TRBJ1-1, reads SAVISQKPSRDICQRGTSLTIQCQVDSQVTMMFWYRQQPGQSLTLIATANQGSEATYESGFVIDKFPISRPNLTFSTLTVSNMSPEDSSIYLCSAKRGNTEAFFGQGTRLTVV.

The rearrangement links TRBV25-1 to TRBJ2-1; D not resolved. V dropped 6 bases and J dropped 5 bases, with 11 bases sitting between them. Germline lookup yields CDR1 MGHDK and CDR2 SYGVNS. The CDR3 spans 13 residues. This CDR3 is CASRGRLHNEQFF. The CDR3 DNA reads TGTGCCAGCAGAGGACGACTTCACAATGAGCAGTTCTTC.

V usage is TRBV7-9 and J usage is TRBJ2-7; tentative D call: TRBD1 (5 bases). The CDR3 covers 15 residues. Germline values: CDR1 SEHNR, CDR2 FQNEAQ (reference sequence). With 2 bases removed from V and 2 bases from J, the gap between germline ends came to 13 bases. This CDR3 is CASSLKGQGPYEQYF. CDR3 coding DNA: TGTGCCAGCAGCTTAAAGGGGCAGGGCCCCTACGAGCAGTACTTC. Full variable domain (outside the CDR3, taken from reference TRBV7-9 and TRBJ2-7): DTGVSQNPRHKITKRGQNVTFRCDPISEHNRLYWYRQTLGQGPEFLTYFQNEAQLEKSRLLSDRFSAERPKGSFSTLEIQRTEQGDSAMYLCASSLKGQGPYEQYFGPGTRLTVT.

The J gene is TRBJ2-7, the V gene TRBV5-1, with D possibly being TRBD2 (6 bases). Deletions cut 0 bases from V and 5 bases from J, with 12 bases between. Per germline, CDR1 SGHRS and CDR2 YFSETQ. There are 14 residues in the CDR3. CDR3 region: CASSLDPGVDEQYF. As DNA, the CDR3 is TGCGCCAGCAGCTTGGATCCGGGGGTCGACGAGCAGTACTTC.

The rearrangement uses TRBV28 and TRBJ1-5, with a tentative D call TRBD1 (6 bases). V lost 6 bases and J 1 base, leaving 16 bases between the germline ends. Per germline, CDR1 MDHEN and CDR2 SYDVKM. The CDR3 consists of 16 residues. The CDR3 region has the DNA TGTGCCAGCAGACCACGCACAGGGAAAAGCAATCAGCCCCAGCATTTT. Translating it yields CASRPRTGKSNQPQHF.

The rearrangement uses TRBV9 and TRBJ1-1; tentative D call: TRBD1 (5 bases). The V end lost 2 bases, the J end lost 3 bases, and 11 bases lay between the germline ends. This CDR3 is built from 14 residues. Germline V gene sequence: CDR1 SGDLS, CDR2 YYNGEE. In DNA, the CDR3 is TGTGCCAGCAGCGTCGACGCGGGGGACACTGAAGCTTTCTTT. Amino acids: CASSVDAGDTEAFF.